One sample yielded the 7 T cell receptor beta chains listed below, sequenced in a study of blood T cells in healthy people across ages. Through a sample-barcoded 5' primer and a J-beta primer mix, a second PCR was run for 7 to 11 cycles. A single record per CDR3 protein comes from TCRdb applying MiXCR to the 5' RACE reads. The sample has about 1.8 million distinct CDR3 sequences, around half seen once. What was sequenced was blood. The source of these receptors is a woman in her 40s in good health.

This clonotype was counted only a few times. The J gene is TRBJ2-6, the V gene TRBV15, with D hard to call. The ends were cut back, 1 base at V and 0 bases at J, with 10 bases in the middle. Per the germline V gene, CDR1 is LNHNV and CDR2 is YYDKDF (reference sequence). This CDR3 is 17 amino acids long. For the CDR3, the DNA is TGTGCCACCAGCAGAGCGCCCGCCTCCTCTGGGGCCAACGTCCTGACTTTC. Its translation: CATSRAPASSGANVLTF.

This clonotype came up a few times. V is TRBV24-1 and J is TRBJ2-1; a weak D match, TRBD1 (5 bases). The ends were cut back, 2 bases at V and 5 bases at J, with 9 bases in the middle. Germline CDR1 and CDR2: KGHDR and SFDVKD. The CDR3 spans 14 residues. Here the CDR3 DNA reads TGTGCCACCAGTGATTCCCCCAGGGACAATGAGCAGTTCTTC. Its protein is CATSDSPRDNEQFF.

This chain links TRBV5-6 with TRBJ1-2; D call uncertain. This CDR3 is built from 14 residues. Germline CDR1 reads SGHDT; CDR2 reads YYEEEE. V was shortened by 4 bases and J by 2 bases, with 12 bases between the two germline ends. CDR3 DNA sequence: TGTGCCAGCAGCCCTTACGGGGTCAACTATGGCTACACCTTC. It is translated as CASSPYGVNYGYTF.

A word on this clonotype: One end of the junction fails to match germline, which may point to a read error. The chain has TRBV5-1 and TRBJ2-1; D is ambiguous. The CDR3 contains 13 residues. Germline V gene sequence: CDR1 SGHRS, CDR2 YFSETQ. CDR3: CAGSSDTNNEQFF. The CDR3 DNA is TGCGCCGGCAGCTCAGACACCAACAATGAGCAGTTCTTC.

This clonotype was counted once. V usage is TRBV9 and J usage is TRBJ2-4, with D perhaps matching TRBD1 or TRBD2 (7 bases each). The DNA end is more similar to TRBJ2-5, so the J call may be wrong. This CDR3 region has 16 residues. CDR1 and CDR2 (germline): SGDLS, YYNGEE. Here the CDR3 reads CASSVAVAGGAETQYF. The CDR3 DNA is TGTGCCAGCAGCGTAGCTGTTGCAGGGGGGGCAGAGACCCAGTACTTC.

This clonotype was recorded once. The V call is TRBV28, the J call TRBJ2-5, with 7 nucleotides matching TRBD1. This CDR3 region has 16 residues. The J segment lost 0 bases and the V segment lost 4 bases, leaving 8 bases of the junction unmatched. Germline assignment: CDR1 MDHEN and CDR2 SYDVKM. The CDR3 loop is CASSSGTAPYQETQYF. DNA for the CDR3: TGTGCCAGCAGTTCCGGGACAGCCCCGTACCAAGAGACCCAGTACTTC.

The chain recombines TRBV6-5 with TRBJ1-4; no firm D call. Trimming stripped 4 bases from V and 3 bases from J, with 9 bases between. Germline V gene data show CDR1 as MNHEY and CDR2 as SVGAGI. This CDR3 comprises 14 residues. CDR3 DNA: TGTGCCAGCAGTTTGACAACCCCTAATGAAAAACTGTTTTTT. Its protein is CASSLTTPNEKLFF.